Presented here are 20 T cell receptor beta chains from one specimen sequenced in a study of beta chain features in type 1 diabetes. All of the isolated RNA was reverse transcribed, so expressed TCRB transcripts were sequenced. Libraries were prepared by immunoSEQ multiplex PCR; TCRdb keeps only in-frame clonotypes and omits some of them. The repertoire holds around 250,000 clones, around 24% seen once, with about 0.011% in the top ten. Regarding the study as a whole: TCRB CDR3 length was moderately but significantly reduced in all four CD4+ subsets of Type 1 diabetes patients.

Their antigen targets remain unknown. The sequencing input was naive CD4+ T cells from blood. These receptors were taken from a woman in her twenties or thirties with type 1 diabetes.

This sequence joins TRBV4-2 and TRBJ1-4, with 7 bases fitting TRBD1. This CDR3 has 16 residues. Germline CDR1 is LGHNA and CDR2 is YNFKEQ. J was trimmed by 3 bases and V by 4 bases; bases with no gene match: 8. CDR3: CASSLSPGQPNEKLFF. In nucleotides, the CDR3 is TGTGCCAGCAGCCTATCGCCGGGACAGCCTAATGAAAAACTGTTTTTT.

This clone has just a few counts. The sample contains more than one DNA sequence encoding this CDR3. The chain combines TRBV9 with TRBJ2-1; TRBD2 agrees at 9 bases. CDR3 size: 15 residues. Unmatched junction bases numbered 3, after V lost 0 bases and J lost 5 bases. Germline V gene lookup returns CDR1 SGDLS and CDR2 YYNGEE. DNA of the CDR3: TGTGCCAGCAGCGTAGGCTTAGCGGGGGACAATGAGCAGTTCTTC. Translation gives CASSVGLAGDNEQFF.

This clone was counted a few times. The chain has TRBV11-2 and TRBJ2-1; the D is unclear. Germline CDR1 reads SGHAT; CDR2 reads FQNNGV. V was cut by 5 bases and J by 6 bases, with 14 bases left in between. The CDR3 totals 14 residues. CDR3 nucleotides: TGTGCCAGCAGCGCACTTGTGGGCAGCAATGAGCAGTTCTTC. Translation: CASSALVGSNEQFF.

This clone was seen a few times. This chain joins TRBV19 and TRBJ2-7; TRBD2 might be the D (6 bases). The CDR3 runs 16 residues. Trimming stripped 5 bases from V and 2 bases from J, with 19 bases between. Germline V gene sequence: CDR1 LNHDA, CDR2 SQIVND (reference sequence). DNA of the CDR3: TGTGCCAGTAGTTTGCGGGACGGAAAAACTCCCTACGAGCAGTACTTC. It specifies CASSLRDGKTPYEQYF.

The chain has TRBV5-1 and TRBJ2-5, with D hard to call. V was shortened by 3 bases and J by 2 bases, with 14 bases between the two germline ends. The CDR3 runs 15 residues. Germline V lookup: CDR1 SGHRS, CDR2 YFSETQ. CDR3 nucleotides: TGCGCCAGCAGCTGGTACCGGGTCGGACAAGAGACCCAGTACTTC. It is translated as CASSWYRVGQETQYF.

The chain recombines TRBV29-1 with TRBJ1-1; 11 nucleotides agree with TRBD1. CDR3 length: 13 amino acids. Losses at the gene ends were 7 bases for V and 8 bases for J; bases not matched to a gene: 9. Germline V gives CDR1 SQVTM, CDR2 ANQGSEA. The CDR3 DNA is TGCAGCGGGGACAGGGGGACTCATTCCGAAGCTTTCTTT. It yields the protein CSGDRGTHSEAFF.

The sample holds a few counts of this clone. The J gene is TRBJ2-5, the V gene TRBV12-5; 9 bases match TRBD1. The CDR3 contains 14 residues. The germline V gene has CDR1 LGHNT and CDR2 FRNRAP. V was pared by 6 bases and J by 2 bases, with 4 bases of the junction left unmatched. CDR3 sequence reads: CASGTGTGQETQYF. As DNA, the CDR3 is TGTGCTAGTGGGACTGGGACAGGGCAAGAGACCCAGTACTTC.

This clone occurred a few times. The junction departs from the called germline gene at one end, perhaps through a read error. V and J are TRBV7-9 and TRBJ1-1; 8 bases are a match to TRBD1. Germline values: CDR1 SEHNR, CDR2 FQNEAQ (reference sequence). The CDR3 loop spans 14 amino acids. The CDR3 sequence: CASSPRQGNPEAFF. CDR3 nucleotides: TGTGCCAGCAGCCCTCGACAGGGGAACCCTGAAGCTTTCTTT.

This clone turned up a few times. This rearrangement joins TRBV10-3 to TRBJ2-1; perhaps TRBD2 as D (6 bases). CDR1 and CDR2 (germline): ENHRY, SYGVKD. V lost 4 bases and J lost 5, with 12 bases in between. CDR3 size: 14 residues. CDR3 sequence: CAISVAGGDNEQFF. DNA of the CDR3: TGTGCCATCAGTGTGGCAGGAGGGGACAATGAGCAGTTCTTC.

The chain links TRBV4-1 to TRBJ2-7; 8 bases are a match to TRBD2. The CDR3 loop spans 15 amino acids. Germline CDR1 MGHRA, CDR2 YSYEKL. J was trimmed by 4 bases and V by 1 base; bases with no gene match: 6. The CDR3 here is CASSQAELAVYEQYF. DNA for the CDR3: TGCGCCAGCAGCCAAGCGGAACTAGCGGTTTACGAGCAGTACTTC.

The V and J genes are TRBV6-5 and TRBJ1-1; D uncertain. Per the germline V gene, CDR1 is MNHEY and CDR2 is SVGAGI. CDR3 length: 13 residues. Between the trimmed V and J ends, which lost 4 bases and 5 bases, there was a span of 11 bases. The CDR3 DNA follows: TGTGCCAGCAGTTCGACAACATGGACTGAAGCTTTCTTT. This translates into CASSSTTWTEAFF.

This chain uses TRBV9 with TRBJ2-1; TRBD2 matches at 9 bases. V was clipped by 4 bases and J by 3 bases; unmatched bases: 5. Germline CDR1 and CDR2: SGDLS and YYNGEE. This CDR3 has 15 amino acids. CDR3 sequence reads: CASSLTSGGYNEQFF. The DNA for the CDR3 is TGTGCCAGCAGCCTGACTAGCGGTGGCTACAATGAGCAGTTCTTC.

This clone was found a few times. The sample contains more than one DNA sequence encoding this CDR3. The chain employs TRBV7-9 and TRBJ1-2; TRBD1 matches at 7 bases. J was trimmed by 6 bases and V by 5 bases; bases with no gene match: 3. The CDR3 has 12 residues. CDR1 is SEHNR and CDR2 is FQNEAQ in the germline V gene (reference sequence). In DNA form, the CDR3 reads TGTGCCAGCAGCCGGGACAGAGATGGCTACACCTTC. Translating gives CASSRDRDGYTF. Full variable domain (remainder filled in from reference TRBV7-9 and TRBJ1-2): DTGVSQNPRHKITKRGQNVTFRCDPISEHNRLYWYRQTLGQGPEFLTYFQNEAQLEKSRLLSDRFSAERPKGSFSTLEIQRTEQGDSAMYLCASSRDRDGYTFGSGTRLTVV.

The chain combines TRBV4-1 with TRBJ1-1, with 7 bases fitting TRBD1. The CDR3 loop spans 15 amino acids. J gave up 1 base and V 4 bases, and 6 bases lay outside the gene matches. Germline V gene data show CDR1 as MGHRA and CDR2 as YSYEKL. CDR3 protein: CASSRQDRKNTEAFF. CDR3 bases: TGCGCCAGCAGCCGTCAGGACAGGAAGAACACTGAAGCTTTCTTT.

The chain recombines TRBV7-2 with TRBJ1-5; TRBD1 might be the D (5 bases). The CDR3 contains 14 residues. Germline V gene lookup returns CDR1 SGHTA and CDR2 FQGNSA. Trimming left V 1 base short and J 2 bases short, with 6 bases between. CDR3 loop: CASSLVQGNQPQHF. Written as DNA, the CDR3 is TGTGCCAGCAGCTTAGTACAGGGCAATCAGCCCCAGCATTTT.

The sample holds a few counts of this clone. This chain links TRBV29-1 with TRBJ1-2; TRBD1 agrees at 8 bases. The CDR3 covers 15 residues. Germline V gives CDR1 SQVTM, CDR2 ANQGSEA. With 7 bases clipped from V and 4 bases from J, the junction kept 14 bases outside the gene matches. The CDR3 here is CSADRVQGAVYGYTF. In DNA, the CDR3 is TGCAGCGCGGACCGGGTTCAGGGGGCAGTCTATGGCTACACCTTC.

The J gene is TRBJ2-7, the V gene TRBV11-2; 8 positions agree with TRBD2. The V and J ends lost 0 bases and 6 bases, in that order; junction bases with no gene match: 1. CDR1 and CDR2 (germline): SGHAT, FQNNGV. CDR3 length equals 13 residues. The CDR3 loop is CASSLEAGGEQYF. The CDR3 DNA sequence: TGTGCCAGCAGCTTAGAGGCGGGAGGCGAGCAGTACTTC.

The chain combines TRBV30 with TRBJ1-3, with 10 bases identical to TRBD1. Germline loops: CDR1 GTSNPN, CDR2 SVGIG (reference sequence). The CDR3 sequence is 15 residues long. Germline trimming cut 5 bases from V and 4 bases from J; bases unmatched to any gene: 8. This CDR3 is CAWDRGRVGGNTIYF. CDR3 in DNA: TGTGCCTGGGACAGGGGGCGAGTTGGAGGAAACACCATATATTTT.

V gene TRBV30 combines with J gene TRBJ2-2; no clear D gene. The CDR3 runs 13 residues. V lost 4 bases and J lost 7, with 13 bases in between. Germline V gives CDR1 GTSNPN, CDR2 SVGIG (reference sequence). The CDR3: CAWTLAPVGELFF. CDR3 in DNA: TGTGCCTGGACCTTAGCTCCGGTCGGGGAGCTGTTTTTT.

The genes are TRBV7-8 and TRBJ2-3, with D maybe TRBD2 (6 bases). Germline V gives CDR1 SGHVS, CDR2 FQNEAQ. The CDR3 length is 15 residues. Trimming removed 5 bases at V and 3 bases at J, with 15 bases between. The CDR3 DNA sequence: TGTGCCAGCAGCCCCCTACTTAGCGGAACAGATACGCAGTATTTT. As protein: CASSPLLSGTDTQYF.